This passage covers 28 T cell receptor beta chains from one sample sequenced in a study of blood T cell repertoires in COVID-19. Produced via immunoSEQ multiplex PCR; TCRdb's table is partial and in-frame only. The table has under 200,000 clones, around 84% seen once. Specimen: peripheral blood. These receptors originate from a man between 50 and 59 years old with active or convalescent COVID-19.

The V gene is TRBV6-1, the J gene TRBJ1-1; D is possibly TRBD1 (6 bases). The germline CDR1 and CDR2 sequences are MNHNS and SASEGT. V lost 3 bases to trimming and J lost 1 base, with 6 bases between them. The CDR3 length is 13 residues. The CDR3 coding sequence is TGTGCCAGCAGTGAGACAGGGAACACTGAAGCTTTCTTT. Residues: CASSETGNTEAFF.

The chain is built from TRBV18 and TRBJ1-1; D call uncertain. The V end lost 2 bases, the J end lost 0 bases, and 13 bases lay between the germline ends. Germline assignment: CDR1 KGHSH and CDR2 LQKENI. This CDR3 region has 16 residues. The CDR3 DNA reads as TGTGCCAGCTCACCAGTGGCAGAACCCATGAACACTGAAGCTTTCTTT. Amino acids: CASSPVAEPMNTEAFF. Full variable domain (rest looked up from reference TRBV18 and TRBJ1-1): NAGVMQNPRHLVRRRGQEARLRCSPMKGHSHVYWYRQLPEEGLKFMVYLQKENIIDESGMPKERFSAEFPKEGPSILRIQQVVRGDSAAYFCASSPVAEPMNTEAFFGQGTRLTVV.

The genes are TRBV7-6 and TRBJ2-3; 9 positions match TRBD2. The CDR3 spans 15 residues. V was clipped by 3 bases and J by 0 bases; unmatched bases: 1. The germline CDR1 and CDR2 sequences are SGHVS and FNYEAQ. The CDR3 region is CASSLLAGSTDTQYF. CDR3 nucleotide sequence: TGTGCCAGCAGCTTGCTAGCGGGGAGCACAGATACGCAGTATTTT. Based on the CDR3 plus reference TRBV7-6 and TRBJ2-3, the full variable domain is GAGVSQSPRYKVTKRGQDVALRCDPISGHVSLYWYRQALGQGPEFLTYFNYEAQQDKSGLPNDRFSAERPEGSISTLTIQRTEQRDSAMYRCASSLLAGSTDTQYFGPGTRLTVL.

This chain links TRBV6-5 with TRBJ1-2; no clear D gene. There are 14 residues in the CDR3. The germline V gene encodes CDR1 MNHEY and CDR2 SVGAGI. The ends were cut back, 2 bases at V and 3 bases at J, with 10 bases in the middle. CDR3 sequence: CASSYAQSDYGYTF. The CDR3, as DNA: TGTGCCAGCAGTTACGCTCAGTCAGACTATGGCTACACCTTC.

V and J are TRBV7-9 and TRBJ2-4, with D possibly being TRBD2 (6 bases). The ends were cut back, 3 bases at V and 8 bases at J, with 11 bases in the middle. This CDR3 spans 13 amino acids. CDR1 is SEHNR and CDR2 is FQNEAQ in the germline V gene (reference sequence). Here the CDR3 reads CASSFLGEDIQYF. The CDR3 DNA sequence: TGTGCCAGCAGCTTTTTAGGGGAGGACATTCAGTACTTC.

The rearrangement joins TRBV7-2 to TRBJ1-5, with TRBD1 identical over 9 bases. Germline CDR1 is SGHTA and CDR2 is FQGNSA. The CDR3 consists of 17 residues. J lost 5 bases, V lost 4 bases, and 12 bases had no gene match. The CDR3 region has the DNA TGTGCCAGCAGCTCCACCACAGGGGGCGTCGGGGATCAGCCCCAGCATTTT. As protein: CASSSTTGGVGDQPQHF.

The chain combines TRBV5-1 with TRBJ2-2; 12 bases match TRBD2. This CDR3 region has 17 residues. Germline V CDR1 and CDR2: SGHRS, YFSETQ. V shed 4 bases, J shed 2 bases, and the junction held 6 bases outside the gene matches. In DNA, the CDR3 is TGCGCCAGCAGCCTCCGGACTAGCGGGGCTAACACCGGGGAGCTGTTTTTT. Translation: CASSLRTSGANTGELFF.

This clone turned up a few times. J is TRBJ2-6 and V is TRBV9; D gene uncertain. The CDR3 loop spans 14 amino acids. CDR1 and CDR2 (germline): SGDLS, YYNGEE. V was pared by 2 bases and J by 4 bases, with 7 bases between. The CDR3, as DNA: TGTGCCAGCAGCGTTCGCGGAGGGGCCAACGTCCTGACTTTC. Translated, it gives CASSVRGGANVLTF.

A single count supports this clone. The V and J genes are TRBV7-8 and TRBJ2-7; maybe TRBD2 (5 bases). This CDR3 spans 16 amino acids. The germline V and J ends were trimmed by 2 bases and 0 bases, with 14 bases remaining between them. The germline gives CDR1 SGHVS, CDR2 FQNEAQ. The CDR3 loop is CASSLNQAASSYEQYF. The CDR3 DNA sequence: TGTGCCAGCAGCTTAAACCAAGCGGCAAGCTCCTACGAGCAGTACTTC.

The chain carries TRBV25-1 and TRBJ1-1; 8 nucleotides agree with TRBD1. Germline CDR1 is MGHDK and CDR2 is SYGVNS. Trimming took 7 bases from V and 1 from J; bases not matched to a gene: 8. CDR3 length: 15 residues. This chain's CDR3 is CASIAWTGSNTEAFF. The CDR3 DNA sequence: TGTGCCAGCATTGCTTGGACAGGGTCGAACACTGAAGCTTTCTTT.

V gene TRBV30 combines with J gene TRBJ2-5; D is uncertain. CDR3 size: 11 residues. Per germline, CDR1 GTSNPN and CDR2 SVGIG (reference sequence). V was trimmed by 2 bases and J by 4 bases, leaving 5 bases between them. Here the CDR3 reads CAWSNIETQYF. DNA of the CDR3: TGTGCCTGGAGTAATATAGAGACCCAGTACTTC.

V is TRBV5-1 and J is TRBJ1-5; D not resolved. CDR3 length equals 14 residues. Trimming took 0 bases from V and 3 from J, leaving 7 bases between them. Germline values: CDR1 SGHRS, CDR2 YFSETQ. For the CDR3, the DNA is TGCGCCAGCAGCTTGGGAGGGAACAATCAGCCCCAGCATTTT. As protein: CASSLGGNNQPQHF.

CDR3 sequence (DNA): TGTGCCAGCAGTCCTAGCGGAAACTACAATGAGCAGTTCTTC. It is translated as CASSPSGNYNEQFF. The rearrangement uses TRBV6-4 and TRBJ2-1, with 7 bases that match TRBD2. CDR1 is MRHNA, CDR2 SNTAGT, per germline. The V gene end was trimmed by 5 bases and the J gene end by 3 bases; junction bases not matched to a gene: 4. The length of the CDR3 is 14 residues.

The V call is TRBV19, the J call TRBJ2-1; TRBD2 aligns across 9 bases. The V gene end was trimmed by 6 bases and the J gene end by 6 bases; junction bases not matched to a gene: 9. The CDR3 consists of 15 residues. Germline V gene lookup returns CDR1 LNHDA and CDR2 SQIVND (reference sequence). The CDR3 DNA reads TGTGCCAGTAGCTCCACTAGCGGGCGCTTCAATGAGCAGTTCTTC. Its protein product is CASSSTSGRFNEQFF.

V gene TRBV5-1 combines with J gene TRBJ2-1; TRBD2 agrees at 13 bases. The J segment lost 8 bases and the V segment lost 0 bases, leaving 2 bases of the junction unmatched. The CDR3 totals 15 residues. Germline V gene sequence: CDR1 SGHRS, CDR2 YFSETQ. The CDR3 spells CASSLGLAGGHEQFF. Written as DNA, the CDR3 is TGCGCCAGCAGCTTGGGACTAGCGGGAGGACATGAGCAGTTCTTC.

This rearrangement joins TRBV6-5 to TRBJ2-1, with TRBD2 matching 13 bases. J gave up 7 bases and V 5 bases, and 5 bases lay outside the gene matches. This CDR3 has 15 amino acids. Germline V gives CDR1 MNHEY, CDR2 SVGAGI. CDR3 DNA: TGTGCCAGCAGTCCCGAGACTAGCGGGAGGAATGAGCAGTTCTTC. It codes for CASSPETSGRNEQFF.

This chain uses TRBV5-6 with TRBJ1-6, with no clear D. The CDR3 has 13 amino acids. V lost 4 bases and J 7 bases, leaving 9 bases between the germline ends. CDR1 and CDR2 (germline): SGHDT, YYEEEE. The CDR3 nucleotides read TGTGCCAGCAGCAGCTCTCAAAATTCACCCCTCCACTTT. It translates to CASSSSQNSPLHF.

CDR3: CASSESPTGSYGYTF. The CDR3 DNA reads TGTGCCAGCAGTGAATCCCCCACAGGGTCCTATGGCTACACCTTC. V usage is TRBV6-1 and J usage is TRBJ1-2; D is perhaps TRBD1 (6 bases). CDR1 MNHNS and CDR2 SASEGT come from the germline V gene. This CDR3 contains 15 residues. Trimming took off 2 bases at V and 4 bases at J, with 14 bases between the two ends.

The chain recombines TRBV28 with TRBJ2-7, with 9 bases matching TRBD2. V lost 2 bases to trimming and J lost 6 bases; unmatched junction nucleotides: 5. The CDR3 runs 14 residues. CDR1 and CDR2 from the germline V gene are MDHEN and SYDVKM. CDR3 nucleotide sequence: TGTGCCAGCAGTTTAGGGGGACTAGCCCCCGAGCAGTACTTC. As protein: CASSLGGLAPEQYF.

The rearrangement links TRBV9 to TRBJ1-2; possibly TRBD1 for D (6 bases). Germline lookup yields CDR1 SGDLS and CDR2 YYNGEE. CDR3 length equals 14 residues. V was clipped by 0 bases and J by 7 bases, with 13 bases between them. The CDR3: CASSVDQGLGGYTF. In DNA, the CDR3 is TGTGCCAGCAGCGTAGATCAGGGGCTGGGTGGCTACACCTTC.

The V gene is TRBV29-1, the J gene TRBJ1-4; D is perhaps TRBD1 (6 bases). V was clipped by 7 bases and J by 6 bases, with 12 bases between them. The CDR3 contains 12 residues. Germline V gene lookup returns CDR1 SQVTM and CDR2 ANQGSEA. For the CDR3, the DNA is TGCAGCGCCGGTGCAGGGGATGAAAAACTGTTTTTT. Translating gives CSAGAGDEKLFF.

The gene calls are TRBV2 and TRBJ1-4; 11 bases are shared with TRBD1. The trim removed 3 bases at V and 8 bases at J, leaving 5 bases unmatched. From germline, CDR1 is SNHLY and CDR2 FYNNEI. There are 15 residues in the CDR3. CDR3 in amino acids: CASSDPGTGGEKLFF. CDR3 nucleotides: TGTGCCAGCAGTGACCCGGGGACAGGGGGAGAAAAACTGTTTTTT. The complete variable domain, with remaining parts taken from reference TRBV2 and TRBJ1-4, reads EPEVTQTPSHQVTQMGQEVILRCVPISNHLYFYWYRQILGQKVEFLVSFYNNEISEKSEIFDDQFSVERPDGSNFTLKIRSTKLEDSAMYFCASSDPGTGGEKLFFGSGTQLSVL.

Details on this clone: A junction boundary mismatches the germline segment, possibly from a read error. The chain uses TRBV5-4 and TRBJ1-2, with D unclear. Germline V gene sequence: CDR1 SGHNT, CDR2 YYREEE (reference sequence). There are 13 residues in the CDR3. The CDR3 protein is CASSSSGNFGYTF. CDR3 DNA sequence: TGTGCCAGCAGCTCCTCGGGGAACTTTGGCTACACCTTC.

This chain joins TRBV28 and TRBJ1-4; D gene uncertain. This CDR3 contains 13 residues. The V end was cut by 5 bases, the J end by 7 bases, with 11 bases between. Germline CDR1 is MDHEN and CDR2 is SYDVKM. DNA of the CDR3: TGTGCCAGCAGTCCGAGGATAGGTGAAAAACTGTTTTTT. It is translated as CASSPRIGEKLFF.

The J gene is TRBJ2-2, the V gene TRBV9, with 9 bases that match TRBD2. The CDR3 is 16 amino acids. Germline values: CDR1 SGDLS, CDR2 YYNGEE. Trimming took 5 bases from V and 0 from J; bases not matched to a gene: 5. CDR3 in amino acids: CASRREGVANTGELFF. DNA for the CDR3: TGTGCCAGCAGGCGGGAGGGAGTCGCGAACACCGGGGAGCTGTTTTTT.

This CDR3 reads CASSLALYGTEAFF. CDR3 nucleotide sequence: TGTGCCAGCAGCTTGGCCCTATACGGGACTGAAGCTTTCTTT. The chain couples TRBV5-4 to TRBJ1-1; D unclear. This CDR3 region has 14 residues. V was cut by 0 bases and J by 5 bases, with 11 bases left in between. Per the germline V gene, CDR1 is SGHNT and CDR2 is YYREEE (reference sequence).

The gene calls are TRBV2 and TRBJ2-5, with 8 bases aligning to TRBD1. The V and J ends lost 5 bases and 5 bases, in that order; junction bases with no gene match: 10. The CDR3 spans 15 residues. Germline assignment: CDR1 SNHLY and CDR2 FYNNEI. The CDR3 DNA sequence: TGTGCCAGCAGTAGGGGACAGGAGCCTAGGGAGACCCAGTACTTC. Translated, it gives CASSRGQEPRETQYF.

The V and J genes are TRBV5-4 and TRBJ2-7; TRBD1 agrees at 7 bases. The CDR3 consists of 15 residues. Germline loops: CDR1 SGHNT, CDR2 YYREEE (reference sequence). V lost 4 bases to trimming and J lost 6 bases; unmatched junction nucleotides: 13. The CDR3 is CASSVTRTGRLEQYF. The CDR3 DNA follows: TGTGCCAGCAGCGTAACCCGGACAGGTCGACTCGAGCAGTACTTC.